This TCR beta chain was identified in a study of post-analysis software for immune sequencing data. Background on the study: As for disease course, relapsing-remitting, secondary progressive and progressive-relapsing multiple sclerosis were all included. Study-level results: Batch-matched samples strongly co-clustered by F measure. Compared with controls, patients had more of about 5 TRBV segments, including TRBV5-6, TRBV5-1 and TRBV20-1.

In its sample, this clonotype was seen many times. Its target is unknown. This CDR3 has 15 amino acids. With 1 base clipped from V and 6 bases from J, the junction kept 6 bases outside the gene matches. From germline, CDR1 is SSHAT and CDR2 FNYEAQ (reference sequence). The TCR beta cDNA libraries contained unique molecular identifiers. Researchers reported 520,000 or so cDNA molecules coming from around 1 to 9.1 million T cells. TCRdb used MiXCR to reprocess the PCR reads, holding one entry per CDR3 protein. The sample lists under 200,000 distinct CDR3 sequences, approximately 30% occurring once. The V call is TRBV7-7, the J call TRBJ2-1, with 7 bases identical to TRBD2. The sequencing sample was made of blood. The TCR originated in a girl aged 2-17 years with multiple sclerosis. CDR3 sequence (DNA): TGTGCCAGCAGCTTAGGGGGGGGAGGAGGCAATGAGCAGTTCTTC. Protein product: CASSLGGGGGNEQFF. The variable domain in full, completed from reference TRBV7-7 and TRBJ2-1, reads GAGVSQSPRYKVTKRGQDVTLRCDPISSHATLYWYQQALGQGPEFLTYFNYEAQPDKSGLPSDRFSAERPEGSISTLTIQRTEQRDSAMYRCASSLGGGGGNEQFFGPGTRLTVL.